The text below deals with one T cell receptor (beta chain). Antigen specificity is unknown. Repertoires were generated with immunoSEQ multiplex PCR, while TCRdb's copy carries only in-frame clones and drops some. The sample yields around 450,000 clones, 89% seen once. This record comes from a study of Ad26.COV2.S vaccination and SARS-CoV-2 variants. Study overall: Donor was one of the participants in the Ad26.COV2.S arm of the COV1001 trial.

J was trimmed by 8 bases and V by 4 bases; bases with no gene match: 9. This CDR3 spans 15 amino acids. Germline CDR1 reads SGHRS; CDR2 reads YFSETQ. Regarding treatment: 15 to 20 received Ad26.COV2.S at low or high dose, single or two shots; about 5 received placebo; per-sample allocation not given. At day 63 after the first vaccine or placebo injection, samples were drawn. Expressing Wuhan-strain SARS-CoV-2 spike, an Ad26 vector served as the vaccine. Study-level points and caveats: The study found similar non-spike TCR breadth in vaccine and placebo recipients. Quantification of TCR breadth and depth may have yielded underestimates of total T cell responses.

The source was peripheral blood, collected in a trial of Ad26.COV2.S vaccine versus placebo. The genes are TRBV5-1 and TRBJ1-6; 7 bases are shared with TRBD1. This TCR came from a person between 18 and 65 years old who received the Ad26.COV2.S COVID-19 vaccine or a placebo. The DNA of the CDR3 is TGCGCCAGCAGCCCCCAGGGGGTTGGGGATTCACCCCTCCACTTT. Translating gives CASSPQGVGDSPLHF.